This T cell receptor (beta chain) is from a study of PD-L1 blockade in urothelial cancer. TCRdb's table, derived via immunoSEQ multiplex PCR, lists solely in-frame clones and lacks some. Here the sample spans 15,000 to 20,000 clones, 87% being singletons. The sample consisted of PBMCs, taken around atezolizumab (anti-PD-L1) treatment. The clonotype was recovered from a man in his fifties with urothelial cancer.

The CDR3 coding sequence is TGTGCCAGCACCGACGGACTAGCGGGGTACGAGTTCTTC. It translates to CASTDGLAGYEFF. The chain is built from TRBV5-5 and TRBJ2-1, with 12 nucleotides matching TRBD2. Losses at the gene ends were 6 bases for V and 14 bases for J; bases not matched to a gene: 9. The CDR3 extends over 13 amino acids. Germline V gene sequence: CDR1 SGHKS, CDR2 YYEKEE (reference sequence).